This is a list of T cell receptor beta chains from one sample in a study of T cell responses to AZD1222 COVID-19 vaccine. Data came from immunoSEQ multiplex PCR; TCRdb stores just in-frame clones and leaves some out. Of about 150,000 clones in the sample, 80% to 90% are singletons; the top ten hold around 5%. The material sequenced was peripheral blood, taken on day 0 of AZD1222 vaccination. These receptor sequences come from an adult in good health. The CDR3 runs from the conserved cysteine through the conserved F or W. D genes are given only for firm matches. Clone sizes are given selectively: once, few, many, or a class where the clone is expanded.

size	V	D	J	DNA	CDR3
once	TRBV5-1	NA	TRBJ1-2	TGCGCCAGCAGACTTTTCGGTGGGAGGGACTATGGCTACACCTTC	CASRLFGGRDYGYTF
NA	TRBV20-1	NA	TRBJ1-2	TGCAGTGCATCACCCGGGTATGGCTACACCTTC	CSASPGYGYTF
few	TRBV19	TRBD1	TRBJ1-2	TGTGCCAGTAGTATATATTTGACAGGGGAGTATGGCTACACCTTC	CASSIYLTGEYGYTF
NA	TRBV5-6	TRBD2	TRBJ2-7	TGTGCCAGCAGCGCTTTCTCTAGCGGATACTACGAGCAGTACTTC	CASSAFSSGYYEQYF
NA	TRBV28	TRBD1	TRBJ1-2	TGTGCCAGCAGAAGTAGACAGGGGAAGTTTGATGGCTACACCTTC	CASRSRQGKFDGYTF
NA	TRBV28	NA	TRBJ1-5	TGTGCCAGCAGTTTACAACTTAACAGGGACGATCAGCCCCAGCATTTT	CASSLQLNRDDQPQHF
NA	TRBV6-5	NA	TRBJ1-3	TGTGCCAGCAGTTACTCGTTGGGGGCAGATGGAAACACCATATATTTT	CASSYSLGADGNTIYF
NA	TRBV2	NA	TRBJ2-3	TGTGCCAGCAAGTCGGGAGAGGGAGATACGCAGTATTTT	CASKSGEGDTQYF
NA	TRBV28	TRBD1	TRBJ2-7	TGTGCCAGCAGTCAGAGACAGGGTGTGGAGCAGTACTTC	CASSQRQGVEQYF
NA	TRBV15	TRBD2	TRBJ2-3	TGTGCCACCAGCAGGGGACTAGGCACAGATACGCAGTATTTT	CATSRGLGTDTQYF
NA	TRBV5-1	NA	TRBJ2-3	TGCGCCAGCAGTAAGGAGTCAGATACGCAGTATTTT	CASSKESDTQYF
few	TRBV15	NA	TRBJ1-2	TGTGCCACCAGCAGAGCTGACATCGCTGGCTACACCTTC	CATSRADIAGYTF
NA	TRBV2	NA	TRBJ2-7	TGTGCCAGCAGTAAAACCGGGTCCCTAAACTACGAGCAGTACTTC	CASSKTGSLNYEQYF
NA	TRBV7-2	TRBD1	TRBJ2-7	TGTGCCAGCAGCCGCCCCGGGACAGCCTACGAGCAGTACTTC	CASSRPGTAYEQYF
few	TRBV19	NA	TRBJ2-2	TGTGCCAGTAGTATGGTGAACACCGGGGAGCTGTTTTTT	CASSMVNTGELFF
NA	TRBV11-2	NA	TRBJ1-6	TGTGCCAGCAGCTCGATCAGGGTCTATAATTCACCCCTCCACTTT	CASSSIRVYNSPLHF
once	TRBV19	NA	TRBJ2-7	TGTGCCAGTAGTATCGGTTCGGGGCAGGGGACCTACGAGCAGTACTTC	CASSIGSGQGTYEQYF
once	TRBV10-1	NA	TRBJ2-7	TGCGCCAGCAGTTCACTAGCATCCGGCGAGCAGTACTTC	CASSSLASGEQYF
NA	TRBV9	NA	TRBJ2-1	TGTGCCAGCAGCGTAAGTTCCGGGATCTCATACAATGAGCAGTTCTTC	CASSVSSGISYNEQFF
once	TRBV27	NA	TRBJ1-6	TGTGCCAGCAGTATGACCGGGACGTATAATTCACCCCTCCACTTT	CASSMTGTYNSPLHF
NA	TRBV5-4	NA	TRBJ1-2	TGTGCCAGCAGCTACAACACCGGAGCTAACTATGGCTACACCTTC	CASSYNTGANYGYTF
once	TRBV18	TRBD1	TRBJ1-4	TGTGCCAGCTCACCACCGTCCGGGACAGACCCTGAAAAACTGTTTTTT	CASSPPSGTDPEKLFF
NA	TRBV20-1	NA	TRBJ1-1	TGCAGTGCTCTCCGAGGCTCACGGGCTTTCTTT	CSALRGSRAFF
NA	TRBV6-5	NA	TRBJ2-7	TGTGCCAGCAGTTACTCGGGTAGCCGCGAGCAGTACTTC	CASSYSGSREQYF
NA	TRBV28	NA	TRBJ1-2	TGTGCCAGCAGTTTGAGCCGAAGAGGTGGCTACACCTTC	CASSLSRRGGYTF
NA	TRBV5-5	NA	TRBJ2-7	TGTGCCAGCAGCGTCAGACTCGAGTCAGAGCAGTACTTC	CASSVRLESEQYF
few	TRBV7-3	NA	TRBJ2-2	TGTGCCAGCAGCTTACGCCCTCTAAATTCGAACACCGGGGAGCTGTTTTTT	CASSLRPLNSNTGELFF
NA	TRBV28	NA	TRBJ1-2	TGTGCCAGCAGTTTTTTAAGCACAGGCGACTATGGCTACACCTTC	CASSFLSTGDYGYTF
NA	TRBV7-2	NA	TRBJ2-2	TGTGCCAGCAGCTTGCGGGCACCCAACACCGGGGAGCTGTTTTTT	CASSLRAPNTGELFF
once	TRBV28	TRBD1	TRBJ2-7	TGTGCCAGCATCCAAGGGGGCAATCAAGGCTACGAGCAGTACTTC	CASIQGGNQGYEQYF
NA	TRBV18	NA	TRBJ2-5	TGTGCCAGCTCCCGGGACAATGGGGAGACCCAGTACTTC	CASSRDNGETQYF
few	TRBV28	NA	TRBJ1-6	TGTGCCAGCAGTTCTCGAACCGGGGGATTTCATCGCCTCCACTTT	CASSSRTGGFHRLHF
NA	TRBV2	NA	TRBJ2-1	TGTGCCAGCACAGAATACGGGCGGCAAGAGCAGTTCTTC	CASTEYGRQEQFF
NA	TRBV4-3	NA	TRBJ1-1	TGCGCCAGCAGCCAAGGAACCAGGGCGCTTTTCACTGAAGCTTTCTTT	CASSQGTRALFTEAFF
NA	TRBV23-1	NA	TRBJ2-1	TGCGCCAGCACCCCTTATGAGCAGTTCTTC	CASTPYEQFF
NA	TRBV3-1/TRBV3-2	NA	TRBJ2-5	TGTGCCAGCAGCCAACAGTCGTACCAAGAGACCCAGTACTTC	CASSQQSYQETQYF
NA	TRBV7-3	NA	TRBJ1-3	TGTGCCAGCAGCTTAGGAGTACGAGACACCATATATTTT	CASSLGVRDTIYF
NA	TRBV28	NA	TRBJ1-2	TGTGCCAGCCGAACACCCGAGCAGGGCACCTATGGCTACACCTTC	CASRTPEQGTYGYTF
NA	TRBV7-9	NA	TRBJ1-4	TGTGCTATAGTCGGTGGCGGCGCAACTAATGAAAAACTGTTTTTT	CAIVGGGATNEKLFF
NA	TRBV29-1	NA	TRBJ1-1	TGCAGCGCTTCCGACCCGGCGGTAGCTTTCTTT	CSASDPAVAFF
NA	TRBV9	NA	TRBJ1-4	TGTGCCAGCAGCCGAGATGGTGAAAAACTGTTTTTT	CASSRDGEKLFF
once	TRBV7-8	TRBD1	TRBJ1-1	TGTGCCAGCAGCTACCGCCGGGACAGGGGCACTGAAGCTTTCTTT	CASSYRRDRGTEAFF
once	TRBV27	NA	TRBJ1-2	TGTGCCAGCAGTCCTACCCCGGGGGGCAACTATGGCTACACCTTC	CASSPTPGGNYGYTF
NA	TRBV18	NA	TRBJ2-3	TGTGCCAGCTCACCACGGGGCACAGATACGCAGTATTTT	CASSPRGTDTQYF
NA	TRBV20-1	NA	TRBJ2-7	TGCAGTGCTAGTCGCGACAATTCCTACGAGCAGTACTTC	CSASRDNSYEQYF
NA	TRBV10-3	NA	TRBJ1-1	TGTGCCATCAGTGACCCGACATTCTTGGGGGACACTGAAGCTTTCTTT	CAISDPTFLGDTEAFF
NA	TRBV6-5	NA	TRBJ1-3	TGTGCCAGCAGGACGAGCTCTGGAAACACCATATATTTT	CASRTSSGNTIYF
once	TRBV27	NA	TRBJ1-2	TGTGCCAGCAGTTTACCATCTCCTTGGCGTGGCTACACCTTC	CASSLPSPWRGYTF
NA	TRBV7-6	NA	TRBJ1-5	TGTGCCAGCAGCTTAAGTCATGGTAGCAATCAGCCCCAGCATTTT	CASSLSHGSNQPQHF
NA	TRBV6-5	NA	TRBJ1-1	TGTGCCAGCAGTTACTCCTACAGGGTGAACACTGAAGCTTTCTTT	CASSYSYRVNTEAFF
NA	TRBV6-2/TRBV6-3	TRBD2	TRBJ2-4	TGTGCCAGCAGTTACGAACTAGCGGGACTAGCCAAAAACATTCAGTACTTC	CASSYELAGLAKNIQYF
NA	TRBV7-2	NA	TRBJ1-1	TGTGCCAGCAGCCCCAGGGCGAACACTGAAGCTTTCTTT	CASSPRANTEAFF
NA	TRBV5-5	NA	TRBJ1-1	TGTGCCAGCACCCAGGGCGGTCTGAAATACCTCATGAACACTGAAGCTTTCTTT	CASTQGGLKYLMNTEAFF
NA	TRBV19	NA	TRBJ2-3	TGTGCCAGTAGACCTCTATTCAGGGGGGCGGCTAGCACAGATACGCAGTATTTT	CASRPLFRGAASTDTQYF
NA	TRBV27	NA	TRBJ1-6	TGTGCCAGCAGTTTCCGGACGGCCTATAATTCACCCCTCCACTTT	CASSFRTAYNSPLHF
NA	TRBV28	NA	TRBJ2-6	TGTGCCAGCAGTTTACGTGGGGCCAACGTCCTGACTTTC	CASSLRGANVLTF
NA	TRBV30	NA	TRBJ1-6	TGTGCCTGGAGTGGGGCAGGGTCAACCTATAATTCACCCCTCCACTTT	CAWSGAGSTYNSPLHF
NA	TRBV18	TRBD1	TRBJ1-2	TGTGCCAGCTCACCCCGGGACAGGGGGCCCCATGGCTACACCTTC	CASSPRDRGPHGYTF
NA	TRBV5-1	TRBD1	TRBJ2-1	TGCGCCAGCAGCGGGGGACAGGGATCCTACAATGAGCAGTTCTTC	CASSGGQGSYNEQFF